This T cell receptor beta chain was sequenced in a study of beta chain features in type 1 diabetes. Trimming took off 0 bases at V and 0 bases at J, with 9 bases between the two ends. The germline CDR1 and CDR2 sequences are KGHSH and LQKENI. There are 17 residues in the CDR3. Isolated RNA was reverse transcribed in full, so expressed TCRB transcripts were sequenced. Produced via immunoSEQ multiplex PCR; TCRdb's table is partial and in-frame only. The table lists about 180,000 clones, around an eighth of them singletons. The source of this sequence is a young woman in good health. Sequenced: central memory CD4+ T cells from blood. The gene calls are TRBV18 and TRBJ2-6; no definite D call. CDR3 protein: CASSPPVGFSGANVLTF. The DNA for the CDR3 is TGTGCCAGCTCACCACCGGTCGGGTTCTCTGGGGCCAACGTCCTGACTTTC.